Following are 28 T cell receptor beta chains from one sample sequenced in a study of patients and donors after allogeneic stem cell transplantation. TCRdb recomputed calls from the RT-PCR reads with MiXCR, one row per CDR3 protein. The data show about 110,000 distinct CDR3 sequences, with 35% seen just once and 27% held by the top ten. The material sequenced was blood, either unsorted or a sorted T cell fraction (not recorded which). The receptors derive from a human donor who was either an allogeneic HSCT recipient or a stem cell or donor lymphocyte infusion donor (not recorded which). It is not recorded whose cells these are; they may come from a transplant donor.

This clonotype has more than one count but fewer than ten. This chain connects TRBV5-1 to TRBJ2-7, with 8 bases fitting TRBD2. This CDR3 is built from 14 residues. Trimming removed 4 bases from V and 4 bases from J; junction bases left unmatched: 7. Germline CDR1 is SGHRS and CDR2 is YFSETQ. The CDR3 region is CASSPSGGTYEQYF. The CDR3 nucleotides read TGCGCCAGCAGCCCCAGCGGGGGTACGTACGAGCAGTACTTC.

This clonotype occurred a few times. The chain carries TRBV18 and TRBJ1-2; 9 bases are a match to TRBD1. This CDR3 has 15 amino acids. Germline V CDR1 and CDR2: KGHSH, LQKENI. V gave up 6 bases and J gave up 4 bases; unmatched junction bases: 9. This CDR3 reads CASSPGQGHSYGYTF. The CDR3 nucleotides are TGTGCCAGCTCCCCAGGACAGGGGCATAGCTATGGCTACACCTTC. Filled out from reference TRBV18 and TRBJ1-2, the complete variable domain reads NAGVMQNPRHLVRRRGQEARLRCSPMKGHSHVYWYRQLPEEGLKFMVYLQKENIIDESGMPKERFSAEFPKEGPSILRIQQVVRGDSAAYFCASSPGQGHSYGYTFGSGTRLTVV.

V usage is TRBV7-9 and J usage is TRBJ1-1; the D is unclear. V gave up 1 base and J gave up 2 bases, with 8 bases separating them. Germline CDR1 reads SEHNR; CDR2 reads FQNEAQ (reference sequence). CDR3 size: 14 residues. Written as DNA, the CDR3 is TGTGCCAGCAGCTTAGGTGGGCAAAACACTGAAGCTTTCTTT. Translated: CASSLGGQNTEAFF.

V gene TRBV20-1 combines with J gene TRBJ2-1; weak D call: TRBD2 (5 bases). There are 13 residues in the CDR3. V lost 2 bases and J lost 4, with 9 bases in between. Germline CDR1 DFQATT, CDR2 SNEGSKA (reference sequence). The CDR3 reads CSARSIAYNEQFF. The CDR3 nucleotides are TGCAGTGCTAGATCGATAGCGTACAATGAGCAGTTCTTC.

This clonotype has just a few counts. V is TRBV27 and J is TRBJ1-6; maybe TRBD1 (5 bases). CDR1 and CDR2 (germline): MNHEY, SMNVEV (reference sequence). The CDR3 runs to 15 residues. Trimming stripped 3 bases from V and 8 bases from J, with 14 bases between. Written as DNA, the CDR3 is TGTGCCAGCAGTTTCCGGCCGTGGGGGGATTCACCCCTCCACTTT. This codes for CASSFRPWGDSPLHF.

This clonotype was found a few times. The V and J genes are TRBV7-3 and TRBJ1-1; TRBD1 matches at 8 bases. The CDR3 is made up of 16 amino acids. The J segment lost 7 bases and the V segment lost 1 base, leaving 11 bases of the junction unmatched. Germline CDR1 SGHTA, CDR2 FQGTGA. The CDR3 here is CASSLRATIQGGEAFF. In nucleotides, the CDR3 is TGTGCCAGCAGCTTAAGGGCCACAATACAGGGGGGTGAAGCTTTCTTT.

This clonotype occurred a few times. The chain uses TRBV28 and TRBJ1-5; D gene unclear. Trimming took 2 bases from V and 6 from J, leaving 17 bases between them. Germline lookup yields CDR1 MDHEN and CDR2 SYDVKM. The CDR3 covers 16 residues. The CDR3: CASSLSPHELAQPQHF. The CDR3 DNA reads as TGTGCCAGCAGTTTAAGCCCACATGAACTGGCTCAGCCCCAGCATTTT.

This clonotype was detected many times. This chain connects TRBV12-3 or TRBV12-4 to TRBJ2-2, with TRBD2 matching 7 bases. This CDR3 region has 16 residues. Trimming took 3 bases from V and 3 from J; bases not matched to a gene: 7. The CDR3: CASSLGEGIDTGELFF. The CDR3, as DNA: TGTGCCAGCAGTTTGGGGGAGGGGATCGACACCGGGGAGCTGTTTTTT.

J is TRBJ1-3 and V is TRBV3-1, with D possibly being TRBD1 (5 bases). Looked up from germline, CDR1 is LGHDT and CDR2 is YNNKEL (reference sequence). The CDR3 is 14 residues long. V was trimmed by 5 bases and J by 4 bases, leaving 12 bases between them. CDR3 residues: CASSARGAGNTIYF. The CDR3 DNA reads as TGTGCCAGCAGCGCTAGGGGCGCGGGAAACACCATATATTTT.

This chain connects TRBV12-5 to TRBJ1-1, with TRBD1 as a possible D gene (5 bases). CDR1 and CDR2 from the germline V gene are LGHNT and FRNRAP. This CDR3 has 17 residues. Trimming took 0 bases from V and 1 from J, leaving 15 bases between them. As DNA, the CDR3 is TGTGCTAGTGGTTTGGTAATGGGGCCAGGAGCGAACACTGAAGCTTTCTTT. Amino acids: CASGLVMGPGANTEAFF.

CDR3 region: CSASPQGISYEQYF. In DNA, the CDR3 is TGCAGTGCTAGTCCGCAGGGCATTTCCTACGAGCAGTACTTC. The chain carries TRBV20-1 and TRBJ2-7; D may be TRBD1 (5 bases). Germline V CDR1 and CDR2: DFQATT, SNEGSKA (reference sequence). The CDR3 totals 14 residues. The ends were cut back, 3 bases at V and 1 base at J, with 13 bases in the middle.

V is TRBV6-5 and J is TRBJ2-7, with a possible D match to TRBD2 (7 bases). This CDR3 spans 15 amino acids. Trimming took 4 bases from V and 4 from J, leaving 17 bases between them. The germline CDR1 and CDR2 sequences are MNHEY and SVGAGI. The CDR3 DNA reads TGTGCCAGCAGTTCGGACAGACGCGGGAGTTACGAGCAGTACTTC. It codes for CASSSDRRGSYEQYF.

There are many counts of this clonotype. The chain couples TRBV4-2 to TRBJ1-1, with D perhaps matching TRBD1 (6 bases). The CDR3 length is 16 residues. Deletions cut 0 bases from V and 0 bases from J, with 11 bases between. Germline assignment: CDR1 LGHNA and CDR2 YNFKEQ. The CDR3 nucleotides read TGTGCCAGCAGCCAAGATACAGGGACCATGAACACTGAAGCTTTCTTT. It codes for CASSQDTGTMNTEAFF.

V gene TRBV20-1 combines with J gene TRBJ1-1, with TRBD1 as a possible D gene (6 bases). Looked up from germline, CDR1 is DFQATT and CDR2 is SNEGSKA (reference sequence). CDR3 length equals 12 residues. The V and J ends lost 5 bases and 5 bases respectively, with 12 bases between them. CDR3: CSAPEGGTEAFF. In nucleotides, the CDR3 is TGCAGTGCTCCCGAGGGGGGGACTGAAGCTTTCTTT.

The rearrangement joins TRBV24-1 to TRBJ2-3, with TRBD2 matching over 7 bases. V gave up 12 bases and J gave up 3 bases; unmatched junction bases: 11. Per germline, CDR1 KGHDR and CDR2 SFDVKD. This CDR3 is 14 amino acids long. This CDR3 is CAAGGGVGTDTQYF. The CDR3 nucleotides read TGTGCCGCCGGCGGGGGAGTCGGGACAGATACGCAGTATTTT.

This clonotype was counted between two and nine times. The chain has TRBV18 and TRBJ1-1; 7 bases map to TRBD1. Germline values: CDR1 KGHSH, CDR2 LQKENI. The V gene end was trimmed by 6 bases and the J gene end by 5 bases; junction bases not matched to a gene: 12. The CDR3 extends over 15 amino acids. Written as DNA, the CDR3 is TGTGCCAGCTCGTCATGGAAGGGGGCGGAAACTGAAGCTTTCTTT. Translated, it gives CASSSWKGAETEAFF.

The chain is built from TRBV20-1 and TRBJ2-1; D possibly matches TRBD1 or TRBD2 (7 bases each). The ends were cut back, 4 bases at V and 4 bases at J, with 14 bases in the middle. Germline V gene lookup returns CDR1 DFQATT and CDR2 SNEGSKA (reference sequence). The CDR3 sequence is 14 residues long. CDR3 sequence reads: CSAISGTAYNEQFF. CDR3 bases: TGCAGTGCTATCAGCGGGACAGCATACAATGAGCAGTTCTTC.

The V and J genes are TRBV12-5 and TRBJ1-5; D possibly corresponds to TRBD1 (6 bases). V lost 2 bases and J lost 6, with 14 bases in between. The length of the CDR3 is 15 residues. Per the germline V gene, CDR1 is LGHNT and CDR2 is FRNRAP. This CDR3 reads CASGLSRGGGQPQHF. The CDR3 nucleotides are TGTGCTAGTGGTTTGTCCAGGGGAGGGGGTCAGCCCCAGCATTTT.

The genes are TRBV29-1 and TRBJ2-7; tentative D call: TRBD1 (5 bases). Germline loops: CDR1 SQVTM, CDR2 ANQGSEA. This CDR3 has 12 residues. V was clipped by 4 bases and J by 5 bases, with 12 bases between them. CDR3 in DNA: TGCAGCGTTGCCCTGACAGCTCACGAGCAGTACTTC. It yields the protein CSVALTAHEQYF.

This clonotype showed up just a few times. The rearrangement joins TRBV6-6 to TRBJ1-1, with unresolved D. Germline V gene data show CDR1 as MNHNY and CDR2 as SVGAGI (reference sequence). V lost 6 bases and J lost 1, with 15 bases in between. The CDR3 loop spans 15 amino acids. CDR3 nucleotides: TGTGCCAGCAGGCTAAGACGGACCCCGAACACTGAAGCTTTCTTT. Translated: CASRLRRTPNTEAFF.

CDR3 in amino acids: CASSQGSWGYGYTF. The CDR3 nucleotides read TGTGCCAGCAGTCAAGGGTCCTGGGGATATGGCTACACCTTC. V and J are TRBV7-9 and TRBJ1-2; no firm D call. Germline values: CDR1 SEHNR, CDR2 FQNEAQ (reference sequence). V was pared by 6 bases and J by 5 bases, with 16 bases between. The length of the CDR3 is 14 residues.

The chain recombines TRBV4-3 with TRBJ2-3; D is possibly TRBD2 (5 bases). V lost 0 bases to trimming and J lost 0 bases, with 7 bases between them. The CDR3 runs to 15 residues. CDR1 is LGHNA, CDR2 YSLEER, per germline. CDR3 in DNA: TGCGCCAGCAGCCAAGAGGAGCGGAGCACAGATACGCAGTATTTT. Protein sequence: CASSQEERSTDTQYF.

This clonotype was seen many times. This chain uses TRBV6-2 or TRBV6-3 with TRBJ2-7, with D perhaps TRBD2 (5 bases). Germline loops: CDR1 MNHEY, CDR2 SVGEGT. Trimming took 1 base from V and 0 from J, leaving 13 bases between them. The CDR3 spans 16 residues. This chain's CDR3 is CASSYLGGGSSYEQYF. CDR3 DNA: TGTGCCAGCAGTTACTTAGGCGGTGGGAGCTCCTACGAGCAGTACTTC.

This clonotype was seen repeatedly, ten times or more. The rearrangement joins TRBV29-1 to TRBJ1-6; D uncertain. The germline V gene encodes CDR1 SQVTM and CDR2 ANQGSEA. With 5 bases removed from V and 3 bases from J, the gap between germline ends came to 8 bases. The CDR3 sequence is 13 residues long. The chain's CDR3 is CSVQQNYNSPLHF. CDR3 coding DNA: TGCAGCGTTCAGCAGAACTATAATTCACCCCTCCACTTT.

This clonotype was picked up a small number of times. The chain uses TRBV11-2 and TRBJ1-1; TRBD1 is a possible D gene (6 bases). V was shortened by 6 bases and J by 3 bases, with 17 bases between the two germline ends. CDR1 SGHAT and CDR2 FQNNGV come from the germline V gene. The CDR3 has 15 residues. The CDR3 reads CASRFIDRPYTEAFF. In DNA form, the CDR3 reads TGTGCCAGCAGATTTATCGACAGGCCGTACACTGAAGCTTTCTTT.

The rearrangement uses TRBV24-1 and TRBJ2-7, with D perhaps matching TRBD2 (6 bases). Trimming left V 2 bases short and J 2 bases short, with 9 bases between. This CDR3 contains 14 residues. CDR1 is KGHDR and CDR2 is SFDVKD in the germline V gene. The CDR3 DNA reads TGTGCCACCAGTGATTCTGAGCGGGCCTACGAGCAGTACTTC. Protein sequence: CATSDSERAYEQYF.

This clonotype was seen more than once but under ten times. The chain employs TRBV6-2 or TRBV6-3 and TRBJ1-2, with D hard to call. Germline values: CDR1 MNHEY, CDR2 SVGEGT. The CDR3 has 16 residues. With 7 bases removed from V and 5 bases from J, the gap between germline ends came to 23 bases. Here the CDR3 reads CASTPTNRGSPYGYTF. The CDR3 DNA sequence: TGTGCCAGCACTCCAACTAATCGGGGAAGCCCTTATGGCTACACCTTC.

The sample holds a few counts of this clonotype. The gene calls are TRBV12-3 or TRBV12-4 and TRBJ2-2, with D tentatively TRBD1 or TRBD2 (5 bases each). The V gene lost 3 bases and the J gene lost 3 bases, with 11 bases spanning the gap. This CDR3 is built from 15 residues. CDR3 loop: CASSLVQGDTGELFF. For the CDR3, the DNA is TGTGCCAGCAGTTTGGTCCAGGGAGACACCGGGGAGCTGTTTTTT.